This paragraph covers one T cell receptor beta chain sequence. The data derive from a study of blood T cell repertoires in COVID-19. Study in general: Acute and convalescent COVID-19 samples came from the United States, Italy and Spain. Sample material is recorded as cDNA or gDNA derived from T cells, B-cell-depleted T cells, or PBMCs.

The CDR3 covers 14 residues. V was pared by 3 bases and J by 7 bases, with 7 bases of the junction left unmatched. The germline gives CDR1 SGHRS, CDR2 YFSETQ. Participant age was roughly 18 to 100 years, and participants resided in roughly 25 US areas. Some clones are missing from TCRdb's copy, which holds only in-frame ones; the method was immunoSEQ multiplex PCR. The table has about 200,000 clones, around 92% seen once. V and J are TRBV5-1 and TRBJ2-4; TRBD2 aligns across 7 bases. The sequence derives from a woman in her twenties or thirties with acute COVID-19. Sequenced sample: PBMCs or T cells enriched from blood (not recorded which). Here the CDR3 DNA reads TGCGCCAGCAGCTGGGACGGGGAGGGGAACATTCAGTACTTC. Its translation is CASSWDGEGNIQYF.